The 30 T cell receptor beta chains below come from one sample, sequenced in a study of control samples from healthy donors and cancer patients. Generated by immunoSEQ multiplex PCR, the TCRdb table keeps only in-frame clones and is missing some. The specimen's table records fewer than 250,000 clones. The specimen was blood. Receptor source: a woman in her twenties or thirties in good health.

This chain's CDR3 is CASSLQGLLQPQHF. DNA of the CDR3: TGTGCCAGCAGTCTACAGGGCCTTCTTCAGCCCCAGCATTTT. This sequence joins TRBV6-6 and TRBJ1-5, with D possibly being TRBD1 (6 bases). This CDR3 has 14 amino acids. Trimming left V 5 bases short and J 6 bases short, with 14 bases between. CDR1 MNHNY and CDR2 SVGAGI come from the germline V gene (reference sequence).

The CDR3 DNA is TGTGCCAGCAGCTTCAGTGGTTTGATATACAATGAGCAGTTCTTC. As protein: CASSFSGLIYNEQFF. The V call is TRBV7-6, the J call TRBJ2-1; D is unclear. V lost 3 bases, J lost 4 bases, and 13 bases lay in between. Germline V gene data show CDR1 as SGHVS and CDR2 as FNYEAQ. CDR3 length: 15 residues.

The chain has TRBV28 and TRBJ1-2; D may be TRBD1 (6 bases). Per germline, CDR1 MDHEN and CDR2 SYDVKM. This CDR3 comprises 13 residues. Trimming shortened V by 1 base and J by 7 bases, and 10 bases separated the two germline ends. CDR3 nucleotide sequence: TGTGCCAGCAGTTTATCAGGGGAGGGTGGCTACACCTTC. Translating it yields CASSLSGEGGYTF.

The CDR3 DNA reads TGCAGCGTTGCCCAGACAGTTGAAGCTTTCTTT. This translates into CSVAQTVEAFF. The V gene is TRBV29-1, the J gene TRBJ1-1, with D perhaps TRBD1 (5 bases). Trimming pared 4 bases from V and 7 bases from J, leaving 10 bases between. The CDR3 extends over 11 amino acids. Germline V lookup: CDR1 SQVTM, CDR2 ANQGSEA.

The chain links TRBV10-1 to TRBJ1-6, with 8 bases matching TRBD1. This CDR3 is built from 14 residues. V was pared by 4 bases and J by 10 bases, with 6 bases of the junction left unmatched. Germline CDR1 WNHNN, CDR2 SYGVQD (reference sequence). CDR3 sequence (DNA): TGCGCCAGCAGTGGGACAGGGATGAGCTCACCCCTCCACTTT. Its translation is CASSGTGMSSPLHF.

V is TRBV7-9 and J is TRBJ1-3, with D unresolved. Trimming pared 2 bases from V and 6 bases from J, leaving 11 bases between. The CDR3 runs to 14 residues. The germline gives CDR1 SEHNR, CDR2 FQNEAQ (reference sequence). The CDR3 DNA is TGTGCCAGCAGCTTAATGCAGACGGAAAACACCATATATTTT. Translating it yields CASSLMQTENTIYF.

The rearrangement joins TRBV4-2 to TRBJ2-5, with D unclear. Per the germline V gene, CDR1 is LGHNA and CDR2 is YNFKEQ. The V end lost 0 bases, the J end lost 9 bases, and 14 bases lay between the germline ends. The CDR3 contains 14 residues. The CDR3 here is CASSQDPPESSQYF. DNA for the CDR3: TGTGCCAGCAGCCAAGACCCCCCGGAGTCGTCCCAGTACTTC.

The CDR3 region is CASSYDSYTEAFF. For the CDR3, the DNA is TGTGCCAGCAGCTATGACAGCTACACTGAAGCTTTCTTT. The chain links TRBV7-2 to TRBJ1-1; TRBD1 might be the D (5 bases). The CDR3 length is 13 residues. Germline V gene lookup returns CDR1 SGHTA and CDR2 FQGNSA. V lost 4 bases and J lost 3, with 9 bases in between.

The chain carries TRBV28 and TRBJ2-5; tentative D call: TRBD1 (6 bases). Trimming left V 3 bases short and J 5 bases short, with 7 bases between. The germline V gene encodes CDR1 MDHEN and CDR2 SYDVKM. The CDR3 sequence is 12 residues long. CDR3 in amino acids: CASSFQGETQYF. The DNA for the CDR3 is TGTGCCAGCAGTTTCCAGGGGGAGACCCAGTACTTC.

CDR3 amino acids: CASSLYDRPNTGELFF. The DNA for the CDR3 is TGTGCCAGCAGCTTGTACGACAGGCCGAACACCGGGGAGCTGTTTTTT. The J gene is TRBJ2-2, the V gene TRBV5-6; perhaps TRBD1 as D (6 bases). CDR1 is SGHDT and CDR2 is YYEEEE in the germline V gene. The CDR3 is 16 residues long. Trimming removed 1 base at V and 0 bases at J, with 10 bases between.

CDR3 bases: TGTGCCAGCAGTTACGCGAGCTACACCTTC. It specifies CASSYASYTF. The chain uses TRBV6-6 and TRBJ1-2; D uncertain. The germline V gene encodes CDR1 MNHNY and CDR2 SVGAGI (reference sequence). The V end was cut by 2 bases, the J end by 9 bases, with 4 bases between. The CDR3 runs 10 residues.

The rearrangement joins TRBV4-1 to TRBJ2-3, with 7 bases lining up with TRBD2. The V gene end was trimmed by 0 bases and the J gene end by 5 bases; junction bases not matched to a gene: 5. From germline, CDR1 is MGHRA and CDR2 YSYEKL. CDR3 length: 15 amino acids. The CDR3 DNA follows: TGCGCCAGCAGCCAAGAAACTAGCGTAGGAGATACGCAGTATTTT. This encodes CASSQETSVGDTQYF.

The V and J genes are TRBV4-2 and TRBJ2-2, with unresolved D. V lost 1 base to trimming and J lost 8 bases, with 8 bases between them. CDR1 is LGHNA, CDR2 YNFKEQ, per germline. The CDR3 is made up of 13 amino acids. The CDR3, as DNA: TGTGCCAGCAGCCAAGCCGACTCGGGGGAGCTGTTTTTT. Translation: CASSQADSGELFF.

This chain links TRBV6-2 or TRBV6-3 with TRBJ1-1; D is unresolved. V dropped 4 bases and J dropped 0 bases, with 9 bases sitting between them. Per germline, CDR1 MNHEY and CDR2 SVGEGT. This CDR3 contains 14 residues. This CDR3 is CASSFEILNTEAFF. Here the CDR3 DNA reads TGTGCCAGCAGTTTCGAAATCTTGAACACTGAAGCTTTCTTT.

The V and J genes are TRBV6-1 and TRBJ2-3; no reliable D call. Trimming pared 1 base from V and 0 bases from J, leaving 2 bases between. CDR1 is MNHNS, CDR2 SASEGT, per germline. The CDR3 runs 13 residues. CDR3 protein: CASSEDSTDTQYF. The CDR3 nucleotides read TGTGCCAGCAGTGAAGACAGCACAGATACGCAGTATTTT.

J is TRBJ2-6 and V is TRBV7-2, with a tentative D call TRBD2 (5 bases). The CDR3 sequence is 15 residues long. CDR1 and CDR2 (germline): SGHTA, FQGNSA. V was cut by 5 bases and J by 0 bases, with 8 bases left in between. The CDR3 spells CASSPRGSGANVLTF. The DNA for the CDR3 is TGTGCCAGCAGCCCCCGGGGCTCTGGGGCCAACGTCCTGACTTTC.

CDR3 DNA: TGTGCCACCAGTGATACGACAGCGGGGGCAGATACGCAGTATTTT. This codes for CATSDTTAGADTQYF. The rearrangement links TRBV24-1 to TRBJ2-3; the match to TRBD2 covers 8 bases. V shed 3 bases and J 4 bases; nucleotides not matched to a gene: 5. The CDR3 sequence is 15 residues long. The germline CDR1 and CDR2 sequences are KGHDR and SFDVKD.

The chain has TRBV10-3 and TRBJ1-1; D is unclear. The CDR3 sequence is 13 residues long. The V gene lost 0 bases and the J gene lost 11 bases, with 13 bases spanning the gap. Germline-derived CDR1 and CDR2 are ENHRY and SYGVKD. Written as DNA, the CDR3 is TGTGCCATCAGTGAGTCGGTGGAGGGTGAGGCTTTCTTT. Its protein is CAISESVEGEAFF.

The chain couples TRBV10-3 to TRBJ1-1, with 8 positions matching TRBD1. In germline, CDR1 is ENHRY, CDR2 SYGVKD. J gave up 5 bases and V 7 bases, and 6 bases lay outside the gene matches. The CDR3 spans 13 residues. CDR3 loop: CAITRGDRTEAFF. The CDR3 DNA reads TGTGCCATCACCCGCGGGGACAGGACTGAAGCTTTCTTT.

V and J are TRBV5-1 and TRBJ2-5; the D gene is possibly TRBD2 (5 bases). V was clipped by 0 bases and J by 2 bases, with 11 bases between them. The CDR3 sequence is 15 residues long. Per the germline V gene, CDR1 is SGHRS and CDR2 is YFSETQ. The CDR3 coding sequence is TGCGCCAGCAGCTTGGGAGGGCAGAAACAAGAGACCCAGTACTTC. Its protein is CASSLGGQKQETQYF.

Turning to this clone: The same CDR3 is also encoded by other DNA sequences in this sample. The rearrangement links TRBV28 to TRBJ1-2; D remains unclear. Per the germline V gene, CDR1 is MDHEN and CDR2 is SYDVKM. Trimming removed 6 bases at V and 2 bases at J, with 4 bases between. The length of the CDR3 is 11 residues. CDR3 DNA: TGTGCCAGCAGCCTAAACTATGGCTACACCTTC. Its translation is CASSLNYGYTF.

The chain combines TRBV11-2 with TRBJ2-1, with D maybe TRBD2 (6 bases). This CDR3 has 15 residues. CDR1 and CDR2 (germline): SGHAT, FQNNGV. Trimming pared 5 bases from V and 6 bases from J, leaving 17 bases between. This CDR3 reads CASSPGTRYPNEQFF. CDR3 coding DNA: TGTGCCAGCAGCCCCGGGACTCGCTACCCCAATGAGCAGTTCTTC. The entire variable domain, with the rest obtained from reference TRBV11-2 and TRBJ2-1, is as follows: EAGVAQSPRYKIIEKRQSVAFWCNPISGHATLYWYQQILGQGPKLLIQFQNNGVVDDSQLPKDRFSAERLKGVDSTLKIQPAKLEDSAVYLCASSPGTRYPNEQFFGPGTRLTVL.

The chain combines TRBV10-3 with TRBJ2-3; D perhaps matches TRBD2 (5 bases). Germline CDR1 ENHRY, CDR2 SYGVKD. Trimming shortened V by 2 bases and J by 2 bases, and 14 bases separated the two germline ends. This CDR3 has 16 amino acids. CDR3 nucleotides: TGTGCCATCAGTGAGGGACTCGGTCCACCCACAGATACGCAGTATTTT. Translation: CAISEGLGPPTDTQYF.

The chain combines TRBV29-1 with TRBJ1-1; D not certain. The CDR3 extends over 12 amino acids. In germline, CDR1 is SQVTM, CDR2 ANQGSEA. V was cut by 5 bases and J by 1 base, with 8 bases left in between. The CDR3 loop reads CSVKAPNTEAFF. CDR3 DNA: TGCAGCGTTAAGGCGCCGAACACTGAAGCTTTCTTT.

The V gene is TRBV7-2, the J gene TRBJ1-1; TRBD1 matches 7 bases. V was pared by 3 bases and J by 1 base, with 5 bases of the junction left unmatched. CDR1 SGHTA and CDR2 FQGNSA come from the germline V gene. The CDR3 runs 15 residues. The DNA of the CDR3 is TGTGCCAGCAGCTTGGCAGGGGGAAGGAACACTGAAGCTTTCTTT. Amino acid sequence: CASSLAGGRNTEAFF.

The CDR3 DNA sequence: TGTGCCAGCAGTTACGGGGCGAGCACTGAAGCTTTCTTT. Protein product: CASSYGASTEAFF. The chain is built from TRBV25-1 and TRBJ1-1; D is possibly TRBD1 (5 bases). There are 13 residues in the CDR3. CDR1 and CDR2 (germline): MGHDK, SYGVNS. V was cut by 5 bases and J by 4 bases, with 11 bases left in between.

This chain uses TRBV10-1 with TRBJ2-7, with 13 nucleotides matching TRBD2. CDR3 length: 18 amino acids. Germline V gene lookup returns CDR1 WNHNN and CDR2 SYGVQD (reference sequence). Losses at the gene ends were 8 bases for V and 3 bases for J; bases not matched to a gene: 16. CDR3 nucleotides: TGCGCCAGCTCCTGGACTAGCGGGGGACCTCTACTGAACTACGAGCAGTACTTC. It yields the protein CASSWTSGGPLLNYEQYF.

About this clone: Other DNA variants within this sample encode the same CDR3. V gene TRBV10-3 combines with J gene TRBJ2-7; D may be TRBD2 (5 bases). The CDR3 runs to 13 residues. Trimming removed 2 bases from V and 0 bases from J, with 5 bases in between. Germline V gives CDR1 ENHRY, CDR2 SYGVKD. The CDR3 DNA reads TGTGCCATCAGTGAGGGGAGCTCCTACGAGCAGTACTTC. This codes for CAISEGSSYEQYF.

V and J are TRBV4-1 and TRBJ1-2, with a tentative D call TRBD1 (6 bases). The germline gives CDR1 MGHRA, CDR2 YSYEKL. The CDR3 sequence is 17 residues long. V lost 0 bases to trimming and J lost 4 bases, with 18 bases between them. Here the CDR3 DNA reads TGCGCCAGCAGCCAAGAAGTGAAGGACAGAAGATCCTATGGCTACACCTTC. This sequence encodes CASSQEVKDRRSYGYTF.

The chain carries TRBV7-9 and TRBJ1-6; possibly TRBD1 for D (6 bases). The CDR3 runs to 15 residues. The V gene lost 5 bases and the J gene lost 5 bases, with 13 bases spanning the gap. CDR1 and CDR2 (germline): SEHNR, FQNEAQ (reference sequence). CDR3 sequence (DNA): TGTGCCAGCAGCCGACTAGGGGGACATAATTCACCCCTCCACTTT. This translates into CASSRLGGHNSPLHF.